Shown below are 24 T cell receptor beta chains from a single sample sequenced in a study of identical twins. TCRdb re-derived calls from the 5' RACE reads in MiXCR, one entry per CDR3 protein. The sample holds some 1,700,000 distinct CDR3 sequences, around 29% seen once. The specimen sequenced was cord blood. The receptors were gathered from a newborn girl in good health.

In its sample, this clonotype was seen a few times. The gene calls are TRBV4-1 and TRBJ2-1, with D perhaps matching TRBD2 (6 bases). The J call may not be correct, given that the DNA end is closer to TRBJ2-7. CDR3 length equals 17 residues. Germline CDR1 and CDR2: MGHRA and YSYEKL. The CDR3 nucleotides are TGCGCCAGCAGCCATTCTCCTTTAGCGGCATCCTACAATGAGCAGTACTTC. It is translated as CASSHSPLAASYNEQYF.

The chain employs TRBV24-1 and TRBJ1-4; no clear D. This CDR3 spans 15 amino acids. Germline assignment: CDR1 KGHDR and CDR2 SFDVKD. Trimming pared 1 base from V and 4 bases from J, leaving 9 bases between. The DNA for the CDR3 is TGTGCCACCAGTGATTTCGCGGGCGGTAATGAAAAACTGTTTTTT. Amino acids: CATSDFAGGNEKLFF.

At least ten counts were recorded for this clonotype. The chain uses TRBV29-1 and TRBJ1-2, with a possible D match to TRBD1 (5 bases). Germline CDR1 SQVTM, CDR2 ANQGSEA. There are 13 residues in the CDR3. The V end lost 4 bases, the J end lost 4 bases, and 13 bases lay between the germline ends. CDR3 sequence (DNA): TGCAGCGTTGTGGAGGGGCGCAGCTATGGCTACACCTTC. Encoded protein: CSVVEGRSYGYTF.

Comments on this clonotype: This may come from a read error, since a much larger clone is one base off. The gene calls are TRBV12-3 or TRBV12-4 and TRBJ2-7, with a tentative D call TRBD1 (6 bases). CDR3 length equals 17 residues. V lost 6 bases to trimming and J lost 7 bases, with 28 bases between them. CDR3 residues: CASSPTLDSSIYNEQYF. In DNA form, the CDR3 reads TGTGCCAGCAGCCCAACTTTGGACAGTTCCATCTACAATGAGCAGTACTTC.

At least ten counts were recorded for this clonotype. This chain connects TRBV29-1 to TRBJ2-7; maybe TRBD2 (6 bases). The CDR3 spans 16 residues. CDR1 is SQVTM, CDR2 ANQGSEA, per germline. V gave up 2 bases and J gave up 0 bases, with 17 bases separating them. In nucleotides, the CDR3 is TGCAGCGTTGAATGGGCCTCTAGCGCGAGCTCCTACGAGCAGTACTTC. Translation gives CSVEWASSASSYEQYF.

The chain uses TRBV7-2 and TRBJ2-3; D is uncertain. CDR1 is SGHTA and CDR2 is FQGNSA in the germline V gene. The CDR3 loop spans 12 amino acids. V gave up 3 bases and J gave up 4 bases, with 5 bases separating them. This CDR3 reads CASSFISDTQYF. The CDR3 DNA is TGTGCCAGCAGCTTTATCTCAGATACGCAGTATTTT. The entire variable domain, with the rest obtained from reference TRBV7-2 and TRBJ2-3, is as follows: GAGVSQSPSNKVTEKGKDVELRCDPISGHTALYWYRQSLGQGLEFLIYFQGNSAPDKSGLPSDRFSAERTGGSVSTLTIQRTQQEDSAVYLCASSFISDTQYFGPGTRLTVL.

Comment on this clonotype: One base away lies a much larger clone, so this may be a sequencing read error. This chain connects TRBV12-3 or TRBV12-4 to TRBJ2-1; TRBD2 is a possible D gene (6 bases). The CDR3 consists of 15 residues. Trimming took off 5 bases at V and 13 bases at J, with 24 bases between the two ends. The CDR3 nucleotides are TGTGCCAGCAGTGGCGGGACGGGCAAACAAGAGACCCAGTTCTTC. Translation: CASSGGTGKQETQFF.

This clonotype was detected a few times. This chain connects TRBV4-2 to TRBJ2-4, with TRBD2 matching 13 bases. The V segment lost 4 bases and the J segment 0 bases; nucleotides outside the gene matches: 6. The CDR3 length is 18 residues. CDR1 is LGHNA and CDR2 is YNFKEQ in the germline V gene. This CDR3 reads CASSPGLAGVLAKNIQYF. CDR3 in DNA: TGTGCCAGCAGCCCCGGACTAGCGGGGGTTCTAGCCAAAAACATTCAGTACTTC.

This clonotype was detected ten times or more. The V and J genes are TRBV6-5 and TRBJ1-1; D not resolved. V lost 4 bases and J lost 8, with 14 bases in between. In germline, CDR1 is MNHEY, CDR2 SVGAGI. This CDR3 has 13 residues. The CDR3 DNA follows: TGTGCCAGCAGTTTGGGTTCCTTCGGGGAAGCTTTCTTT. Encoded protein: CASSLGSFGEAFF.

In its sample, this clonotype was seen a few times. J is TRBJ2-7 and V is TRBV6-1; TRBD1 or TRBD2 may be the D gene (6 bases each). V was clipped by 11 bases and J by 7 bases, with 24 bases between them. The CDR3 has 14 residues. Germline lookup yields CDR1 MNHNS and CDR2 SASEGT. CDR3 protein: CAVKSRGRNNEQYF. The CDR3 DNA is TGTGCCGTTAAAAGTCGGGGGCGAAACAATGAGCAGTACTTC.

This clonotype appeared a few times. V gene TRBV4-1 combines with J gene TRBJ2-7; D possibly corresponds to TRBD1 (5 bases). V gave up 4 bases and J gave up 2 bases, with 9 bases separating them. The CDR3 contains 13 residues. Germline V lookup: CDR1 MGHRA, CDR2 YSYEKL. The CDR3 region is CASSLKQAYEQYF. In DNA, the CDR3 is TGCGCCAGCAGCCTCAAACAGGCCTACGAGCAGTACTTC.

The chain recombines TRBV14 with TRBJ1-2, with D possibly TRBD1 on 6 matching bases. This CDR3 has 13 residues. The germline V gene encodes CDR1 SGHDN and CDR2 FVKESK. V lost 4 bases and J 5 bases, leaving 11 bases between the germline ends. The CDR3 loop is CASSRGRRYGYTF. The CDR3 DNA reads TGTGCCAGCAGCCGGGGGCGGCGATATGGCTACACCTTC.

A few counts support this clonotype. The chain links TRBV5-1 to TRBJ1-4; D is unresolved. There are 14 residues in the CDR3. Trimming shortened V by 4 bases and J by 7 bases, and 14 bases separated the two germline ends. Looked up from germline, CDR1 is SGHRS and CDR2 is YFSETQ. CDR3 region: CASSPQTEGEKLFF. In nucleotides, the CDR3 is TGCGCCAGCAGCCCCCAGACGGAGGGTGAAAAACTGTTTTTT.

This chain connects TRBV21-1 to TRBJ2-7. TRBV21-1 is marked as a pseudogene. The length of the CDR3 is 14 residues. CDR3 DNA sequence: TGTGCCGGCAGCAAATTAGCTAGCTCCTACGAGCAGTACTTC. Protein: CAGSKLASSYEQYF.

The chain carries TRBV21-1 and TRBJ2-1; the table assigns TRBD2, which was not confirmed against the DNA. TRBV21-1 is given as a pseudogene. The CDR3 length is 15 residues. The CDR3 sequence is CASSKKTSGDNEQFF. The DNA of the CDR3 is TGTGCCAGCAGCAAAAAAACTAGCGGGGACAATGAGCAGTTCTTC.

This chain links TRBV29-1 with TRBJ1-1; D ambiguous. The CDR3 consists of 15 residues. V gave up 2 bases and J gave up 1 base, with 14 bases separating them. Germline CDR1 and CDR2: SQVTM and ANQGSEA. CDR3 amino acids: CSVERFVRGNTEAFF. DNA for the CDR3: TGCAGCGTTGAACGCTTTGTACGGGGGAACACTGAAGCTTTCTTT.

The chain combines TRBV20-1 with TRBJ2-5, with 9 bases aligning to TRBD1. The CDR3 is 17 amino acids. The germline V gene has CDR1 DFQATT and CDR2 SNEGSKA (reference sequence). The junction had 9 bases not matched to a gene; V was cut back by 1 base and J by 0 bases. CDR3 sequence reads: CSARGTGAFSYQETQYF. The CDR3 coding sequence is TGCAGTGCTAGAGGGACAGGGGCCTTTTCGTACCAAGAGACCCAGTACTTC.

In this sample, this clonotype turned up a few times. V usage is TRBV18 and J usage is TRBJ1-5; D is unresolved. This CDR3 comprises 14 residues. Germline values: CDR1 KGHSH, CDR2 LQKENI. V was pared by 6 bases and J by 8 bases, with 17 bases between. The CDR3 is CASSPNTGLEPQHF. The CDR3 DNA follows: TGTGCCAGCTCCCCAAATACGGGTTTGGAGCCCCAGCATTTT. The variable domain in full, with the rest retrieved from reference TRBV18 and TRBJ1-5, is NAGVMQNPRHLVRRRGQEARLRCSPMKGHSHVYWYRQLPEEGLKFMVYLQKENIIDESGMPKERFSAEFPKEGPSILRIQQVVRGDSAAYFCASSPNTGLEPQHFGDGTRLSIL.

The V and J genes are TRBV9 and TRBJ2-1; 12 bases are a match to TRBD2. There are 15 residues in the CDR3. Germline CDR1 is SGDLS and CDR2 is YYNGEE. The V gene end was trimmed by 6 bases and the J gene end by 3 bases; junction bases not matched to a gene: 4. The CDR3 is CASTLGLAGYNEQFF. The CDR3 DNA follows: TGTGCCAGCACCTTGGGACTAGCGGGCTACAATGAGCAGTTCTTC.

The rearrangement joins TRBV20-1 to TRBJ2-1; maybe TRBD2 (6 bases). Germline CDR1 and CDR2: DFQATT and SNEGSKA (reference sequence). The V end lost 3 bases, the J end lost 6 bases, and 15 bases lay between the germline ends. The CDR3 spans 14 residues. Here the CDR3 DNA reads TGCAGTGCTAGTTCCGGGAGTATTTCCAATGAGCAGTTCTTC. The encoded protein is CSASSGSISNEQFF.

This clonotype was recorded a few times. The rearrangement links TRBV5-1 to TRBJ2-3, with TRBD2 identical over 14 bases. The CDR3 spans 17 residues. CDR1 is SGHRS and CDR2 is YFSETQ in the germline V gene. V lost 0 bases, J lost 4 bases, and 4 bases stayed unmatched. CDR3 DNA: TGCGCCAGCAGCTTGGCCGGGACTAGCGGGAGACCAGATACGCAGTATTTT. Translated: CASSLAGTSGRPDTQYF.

The chain joins TRBV10-3 to TRBJ2-3; D is perhaps TRBD1 or TRBD2 (5 bases each). Trimming removed 3 bases at V and 4 bases at J, with 11 bases between. Germline lookup yields CDR1 ENHRY and CDR2 SYGVKD. The CDR3 contains 14 residues. CDR3 DNA sequence: TGTGCCATCAGTGAAAACGGGGCCGCAGATACGCAGTATTTT. It codes for CAISENGAADTQYF.

This clonotype came up many times. A read error may account for a junction end that differs from germline. This sequence joins TRBV18 and TRBJ2-4, with 11 nucleotides matching TRBD2. The CDR3 runs to 16 residues. Germline assignment: CDR1 KGHSH and CDR2 LQKENI. The CDR3: CASSPLAGVAKNIQYF. CDR3 DNA sequence: TGCGCCAGCAGCCCACTAGCGGGAGTAGCCAAAAACATTCAGTACTTC.

Worth noting for this clonotype: Since a much larger clone is just one base distant, this may be a read error. V gene TRBV7-9 combines with J gene TRBJ1-5; a possible D gene is TRBD1 (6 bases). There are 16 residues in the CDR3. Looked up from germline, CDR1 is SEHNR and CDR2 is FQNEAQ (reference sequence). The CDR3 spells CAGSLTTQGLNQPQHF. The CDR3 nucleotides read TGTGCCGGCAGCTTAACCACACAGGGTCTCAATCAGCCCCAGCATTTT.